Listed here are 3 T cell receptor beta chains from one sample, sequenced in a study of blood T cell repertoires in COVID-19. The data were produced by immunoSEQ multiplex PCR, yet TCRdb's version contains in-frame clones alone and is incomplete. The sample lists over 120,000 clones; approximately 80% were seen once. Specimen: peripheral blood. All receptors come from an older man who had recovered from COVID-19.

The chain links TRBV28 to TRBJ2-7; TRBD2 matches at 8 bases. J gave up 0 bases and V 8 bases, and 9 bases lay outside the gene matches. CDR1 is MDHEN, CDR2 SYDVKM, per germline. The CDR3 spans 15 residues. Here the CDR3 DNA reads TGTGCCAGCGCCCGCAGCGGGAGAAGCTCCTACGAGCAGTACTTC. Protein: CASARSGRSSYEQYF. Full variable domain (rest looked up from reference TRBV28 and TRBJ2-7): DVKVTQSSRYLVKRTGEKVFLECVQDMDHENMFWYRQDPGLGLRLIYFSYDVKMKEKGDIPEGYSVSREKKERFSLILESASTNQTSMYLCASARSGRSSYEQYFGPGTRLTVT.

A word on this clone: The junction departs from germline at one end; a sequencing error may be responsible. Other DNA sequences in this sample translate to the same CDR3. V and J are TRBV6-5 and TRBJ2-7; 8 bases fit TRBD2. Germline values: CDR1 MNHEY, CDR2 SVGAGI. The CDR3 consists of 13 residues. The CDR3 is CASSRTSSAEQYF. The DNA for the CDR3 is TGTGCCAGCAGCCGGACTAGCTCTGCCGAGCAGTATTTC.

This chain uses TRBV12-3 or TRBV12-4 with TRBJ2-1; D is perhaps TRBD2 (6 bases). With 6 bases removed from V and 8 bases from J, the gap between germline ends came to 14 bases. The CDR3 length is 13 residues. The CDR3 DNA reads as TGTGCCAGCAGGGGGGGACTTAGGGATGAGCAGTTCTTC. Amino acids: CASRGGLRDEQFF.